The 11 T cell receptor beta chains in this list originate from one sample, sequenced in a study of blood T cell repertoires in COVID-19. TCRdb's copy holds only in-frame clones and misses some; the assay was immunoSEQ multiplex PCR. The repertoire has about 70,000 clones, around 90% of them found once; the top ten carry around 1.3%. Sequencing input: peripheral blood. These receptors were obtained from a human donor in a cohort sampled during active COVID-19.

The V gene is TRBV11-2, the J gene TRBJ2-2; TRBD2 matches 8 bases. This CDR3 spans 16 amino acids. J lost 6 bases, V lost 0 bases, and 6 bases had no gene match. CDR1 is SGHAT, CDR2 FQNNGV, per germline. CDR3 region: CASSLDRGGLAGELFF. In nucleotides, the CDR3 is TGTGCCAGCAGCTTAGATCGGGGGGGCTTGGCCGGGGAGCTGTTTTTT.

The chain has TRBV9 and TRBJ2-3; TRBD1 is a possible D gene (6 bases). Germline V gene data show CDR1 as SGDLS and CDR2 as YYNGEE. This CDR3 region has 16 residues. V was shortened by 2 bases and J by 1 base, with 14 bases between the two germline ends. CDR3 DNA: TGTGCCAGCAGCGTTGGGGGCGCCGAGCGCACAGATACGCAGTATTTT. Its translation is CASSVGGAERTDTQYF.

The rearrangement joins TRBV6-6 to TRBJ1-2; 10 bases fit TRBD1. This CDR3 spans 14 amino acids. After removal of 6 bases from V and 2 bases from J, the junction contained 3 bases not matched to a gene. Germline V gives CDR1 MNHNY, CDR2 SVGAGI (reference sequence). The CDR3 coding sequence is TGTGCCAGCAGCTGGGGACAGGGGAACTATGGCTACACCTTC. It specifies CASSWGQGNYGYTF.

This clone was observed a handful of times. The chain employs TRBV24-1 and TRBJ1-1; D remains ambiguous. V lost 5 bases and J lost 4, with 10 bases in between. The CDR3 has 13 amino acids. Germline V gives CDR1 KGHDR, CDR2 SFDVKD. Here the CDR3 DNA reads TGTGCCACCAGTGTAGGTAGAGGCACTGAAGCTTTCTTT. Amino acid sequence: CATSVGRGTEAFF.

This sequence joins TRBV7-9 and TRBJ1-1; no clear D gene. The CDR3 extends over 12 amino acids. Germline loops: CDR1 SEHNR, CDR2 FQNEAQ (reference sequence). V gave up 5 bases and J gave up 3 bases, with 7 bases separating them. The CDR3 DNA follows: TGTGCCAGCAGCACCGCAGACACTGAAGCTTTCTTT. It yields the protein CASSTADTEAFF.

The chain combines TRBV2 with TRBJ1-1; tentatively, D is TRBD1 (6 bases). Between the trimmed V and J ends, which lost 5 bases and 1 base, there was a span of 11 bases. This CDR3 region has 14 residues. The germline V gene encodes CDR1 SNHLY and CDR2 FYNNEI. The CDR3 sequence is CASSLDRKNTEAFF. For the CDR3, the DNA is TGTGCCAGCAGTCTAGACAGGAAGAACACTGAAGCTTTCTTT.

The chain's CDR3 is CASSETGTPWGEQFF. In nucleotides, the CDR3 is TGTGCCAGCAGCGAGACAGGCACCCCTTGGGGGGAGCAGTTCTTC. This chain uses TRBV2 with TRBJ2-1, with TRBD1 as a possible D gene (6 bases). V dropped 6 bases and J dropped 10 bases, with 22 bases sitting between them. Germline V lookup: CDR1 SNHLY, CDR2 FYNNEI. The CDR3 is made up of 15 amino acids.

This sequence joins TRBV6-1 and TRBJ2-7; tentative D call: TRBD1 (6 bases). The CDR3 is 14 residues long. V lost 1 base and J 2 bases, leaving 9 bases between the germline ends. Germline V gene data show CDR1 as MNHNS and CDR2 as SASEGT. CDR3 nucleotides: TGTGCCAGCAGTGAAGGAAACAGGGCCTACGAGCAGTACGTC. This sequence encodes CASSEGNRAYEQYV.

A few counts support this clone. The chain uses TRBV5-8 and TRBJ2-4; TRBD1 is a possible D gene (6 bases). The germline V and J ends were trimmed by 4 bases and 2 bases, with 19 bases remaining between them. Germline-derived CDR1 and CDR2 are SGHTS and YDEGEE. The CDR3 contains 17 residues. CDR3 amino acids: CASSLFQGMGTKNIQYF. The CDR3 DNA follows: TGTGCCAGCAGCCTTTTTCAGGGGATGGGGACCAAAAACATTCAGTACTTC.

This chain joins TRBV11-3 and TRBJ2-1; TRBD2 aligns across 10 bases. Germline V gene lookup returns CDR1 SGHNT and CDR2 YENEEA. Unmatched junction bases numbered 7, after V lost 5 bases and J lost 3 bases. This CDR3 has 16 amino acids. CDR3 nucleotides: TGTGCCAGCAGCCCCAGGACTAGCGGAAACTACAATGAGCAGTTCTTC. It yields the protein CASSPRTSGNYNEQFF. The complete variable domain, with remaining parts taken from reference TRBV11-3 and TRBJ2-1, reads EAGVVQSPRYKIIEKKQPVAFWCNPISGHNTLYWYLQNLGQGPELLIRYENEEAVDDSQLPKDRFSAERLKGVDSTLKIQPAELGDSAVYLCASSPRTSGNYNEQFFGPGTRLTVL.

The chain uses TRBV7-9 and TRBJ2-1; 8 bases fit TRBD2. Germline assignment: CDR1 SEHNR and CDR2 FQNEAQ (reference sequence). The CDR3 runs to 14 residues. The V and J ends lost 1 base and 6 bases, in that order; junction bases with no gene match: 2. The CDR3 protein is CASSLGTSFNEQFF. CDR3 in DNA: TGTGCCAGCAGCTTAGGGACTAGCTTCAATGAGCAGTTCTTC.